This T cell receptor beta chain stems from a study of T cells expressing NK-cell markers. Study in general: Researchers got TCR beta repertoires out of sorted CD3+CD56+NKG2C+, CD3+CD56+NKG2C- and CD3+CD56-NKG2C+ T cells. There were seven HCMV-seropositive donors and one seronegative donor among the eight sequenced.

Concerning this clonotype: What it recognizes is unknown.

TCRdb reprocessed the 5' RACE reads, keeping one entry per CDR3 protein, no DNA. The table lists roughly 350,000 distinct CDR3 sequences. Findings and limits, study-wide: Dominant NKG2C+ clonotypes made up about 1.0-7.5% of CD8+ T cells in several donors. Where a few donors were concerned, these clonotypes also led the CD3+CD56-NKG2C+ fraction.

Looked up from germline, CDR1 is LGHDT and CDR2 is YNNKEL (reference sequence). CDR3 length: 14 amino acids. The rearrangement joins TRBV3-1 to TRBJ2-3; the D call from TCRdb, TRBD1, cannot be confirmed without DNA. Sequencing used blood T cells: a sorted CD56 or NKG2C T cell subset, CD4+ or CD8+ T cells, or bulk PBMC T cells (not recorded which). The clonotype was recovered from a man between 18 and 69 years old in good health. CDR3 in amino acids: CASSQDRTADTQYF.